The present T cell receptor beta chain was sequenced within a study of T cells in Graves' hyperthyroidism and ophthalmopathy (dated by TCRdb to about 2019). In terms of the full investigation: Peripheral blood samples were taken at initial diagnosis, before any treatment was given. The 100 or so discovery patients were divided at random into training and test sets in a 7:3 ratio. TCR Vbeta CDR3 sequencing of 135 peripheral blood samples (approximately 44 ophthalmopathy, 75 hyperthyroidism and some 17 progressor patients) is reported in the paper. Whether ophthalmopathy could be predicted prospectively was tested in an independent validation cohort made up of about 20 hyperthyroidism patients plus 17 patients who later progressed to ophthalmopathy. In about 6 Graves' hyperthyroidism patients, the study also compared T-cell repertoires from thyroid tissue with T-cell repertoires from blood. Following sampling, methimazole starting at 30 mg daily was given to hyperthyroidism patients, and high-dose intravenous methylprednisolone was given to ophthalmopathy patients. To identify TCR V-J signatures that set the groups apart, the researchers used a discovery cohort of 100 patients, made up of 43 with Graves' ophthalmopathy and 57 with stable Graves' hyperthyroidism. Overall study results and their limits: Sample size was not statistically predetermined, and blinding of investigators to group allocation was not performed. Most expanded thyroid clonotypes (frequency above 0.001) were also detected in blood, a finding suggesting that blood repertoires may reflect thyroid immune responses. In cross-validation, a model built on a 13 V-J signature told ophthalmopathy apart from stable hyperthyroidism with just under 90% sensitivity and approximately 84% specificity, and in testing the same model reached 80%/75%. In validation, the model predicted progression to ophthalmopathy with around 71% sensitivity and roughly 72% specificity, a median of 6.5 months before onset.

Amplification of TCR beta CDR3 regions was carried out from RNA transcripts. For the first round of RT-PCR on the TCR CDR3, the HTBI primer set was used together with the Qiagen OneStep RT-PCR kit. The libraries were constructed in a second round of multiplex PCR and then size-selected and purified. Libraries were sequenced paired-end with 100 bp reads on an Illumina HiSeq2000. As for the original processing: SOAPnuke was used to process the raw data, throwing out any read that contained adapters or uncalled bases, had a mean Phred below 15, or lacked an exact constant-primer or identifier match. COPE v1.2.5 was used to merge high-quality paired reads, and clonotypes were defined as unique nucleotide sequences. MiTCR v1.1 was used to align clonotypes to the IMGT TRBV, TRBD and TRBJ reference segments. Only V-J combinations with frequency above 0.0001, covering about 99% of repertoires, were analysed. A TCS score was defined as the ratio between F50 (clonal expansion) and ExV (chaos), using BLOSUM62-based TCRdist between CDR3 peptides within each V-J. Welch's t-statistics and random forest reduced some 510 V-J features to 13, which were used in a naive Bayes classifier (R e1071). TCRdb took the public reads, trimmed them with fastp at Q25, ran MiXCR for clone calling and kept in-frame beta chains. Every CDR3 protein is listed once, alongside the most common genes and DNA of its rows. The V and J calls follow TCRdb's processing rather than the paper's. The sample table lists about 480,000 distinct CDR3 sequences, less than 25% of them with a count of one. Clones ranked in the top ten supply less than 65% of the sample.

Ophthalmopathy patients had moderately to severely active disease, Clinical Activity Score of at least 3, NOSPECS grade of at least 4, and duration under 3 months. Exclusion was applied to patients with uncontrolled infections, other autoimmune diseases, pregnancy or lactation. Diagnoses were based on clinical symptoms, serum thyroxine and TRAb, thyroid ultrasound and orbital computed tomography. PBMCs were isolated from about 10 ml of fresh peripheral blood by Ficoll-Paque density gradient centrifugation. Total RNA was extracted with Trizol reagent, and quality was checked on an Agilent 2100 Bioanalyzer. From the germline V gene (reference sequence), CDR1 is GTSNPN and CDR2 is SVGIG. From cysteine to phenylalanine, the CDR3 is 13 amino acids long. CDR3 DNA is the only sequence kept; it has 39 bases, read in frame from the first base. The junction carries 18 bases between V and J, which are trimmed by 5 bases and 10 bases respectively.

This clonotype was observed a few times. Its antigen remains undetermined. Nothing much larger sits one base from this clone, and base qualities are not available. The sequence is built from TRBV30 and TRBJ1-5, with no reliable assignment of the D segment. The source is a woman in her 70s with Graves' ophthalmopathy. The sample was blood. The CDR3 region reads CAWGPGPLEPQHF. The DNA reads TGTGCCTGGGGGCCCGGGCCCCTCGAACCCCAGCATTTT.